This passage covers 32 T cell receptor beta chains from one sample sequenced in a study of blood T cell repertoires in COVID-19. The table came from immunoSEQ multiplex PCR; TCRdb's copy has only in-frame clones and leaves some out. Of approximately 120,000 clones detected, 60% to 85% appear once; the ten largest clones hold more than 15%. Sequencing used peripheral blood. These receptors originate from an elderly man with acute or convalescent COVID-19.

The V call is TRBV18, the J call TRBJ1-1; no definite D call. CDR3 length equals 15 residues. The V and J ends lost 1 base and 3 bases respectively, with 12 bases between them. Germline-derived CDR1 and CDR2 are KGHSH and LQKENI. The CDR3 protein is CASSPRRTGDTEAFF. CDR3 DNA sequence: TGTGCCAGCTCACCACGGAGAACCGGGGACACTGAAGCTTTCTTT.

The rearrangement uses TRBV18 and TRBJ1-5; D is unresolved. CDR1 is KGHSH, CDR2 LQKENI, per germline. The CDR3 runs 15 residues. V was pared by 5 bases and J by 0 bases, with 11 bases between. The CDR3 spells CASSGRSFSNQPQHF. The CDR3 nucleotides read TGTGCCAGCTCAGGGAGGTCGTTTAGCAATCAGCCCCAGCATTTT.

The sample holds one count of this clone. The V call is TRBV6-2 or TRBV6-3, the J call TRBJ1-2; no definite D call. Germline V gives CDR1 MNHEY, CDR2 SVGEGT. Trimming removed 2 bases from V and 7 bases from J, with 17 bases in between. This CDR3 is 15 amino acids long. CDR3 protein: CASSYGGARESGYTF. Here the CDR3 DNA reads TGTGCCAGCAGTTACGGAGGAGCGAGGGAGAGTGGCTACACCTTC.

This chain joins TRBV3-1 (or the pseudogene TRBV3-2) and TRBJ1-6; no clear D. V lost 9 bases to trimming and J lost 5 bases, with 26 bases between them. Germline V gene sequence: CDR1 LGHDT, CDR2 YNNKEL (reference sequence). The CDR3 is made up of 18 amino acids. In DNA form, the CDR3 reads TGTGCCAGTCCTCTGGAGACGGCGGAATGGCTAGATAATTCACCCCTCCACTTT. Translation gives CASPLETAEWLDNSPLHF.

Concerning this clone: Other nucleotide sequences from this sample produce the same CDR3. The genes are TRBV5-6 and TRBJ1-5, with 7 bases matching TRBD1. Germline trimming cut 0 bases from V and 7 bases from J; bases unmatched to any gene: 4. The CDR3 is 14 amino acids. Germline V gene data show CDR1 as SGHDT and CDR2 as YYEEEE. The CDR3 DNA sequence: TGTGCCAGCAGCTTGGGACAGGGTGGACAGCCCCAGCATTTT. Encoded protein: CASSLGQGGQPQHF.

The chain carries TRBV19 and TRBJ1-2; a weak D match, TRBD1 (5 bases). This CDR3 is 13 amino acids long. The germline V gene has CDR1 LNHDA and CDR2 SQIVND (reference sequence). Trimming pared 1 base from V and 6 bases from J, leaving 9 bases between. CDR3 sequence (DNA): TGTGCCAGTAGTATAGTGGGCAGGGATGGCTACACCTTC. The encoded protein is CASSIVGRDGYTF.

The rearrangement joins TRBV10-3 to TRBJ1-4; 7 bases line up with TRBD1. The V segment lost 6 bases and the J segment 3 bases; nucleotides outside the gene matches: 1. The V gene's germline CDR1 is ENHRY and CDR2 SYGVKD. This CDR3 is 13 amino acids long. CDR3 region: CAIRRGPNEKLFF. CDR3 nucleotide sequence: TGTGCCATCAGGAGGGGGCCTAATGAAAAACTGTTTTTT.

CDR3 region: CASSLTDPLDWQYF. DNA of the CDR3: TGCGCCAGCAGCTTGACAGACCCTTTGGATTGGCAGTACTTC. The V gene is TRBV5-1, the J gene TRBJ2-7; D is unresolved. Germline-derived CDR1 and CDR2 are SGHRS and YFSETQ. The CDR3 covers 14 residues. V lost 1 base and J 9 bases, leaving 17 bases between the germline ends.

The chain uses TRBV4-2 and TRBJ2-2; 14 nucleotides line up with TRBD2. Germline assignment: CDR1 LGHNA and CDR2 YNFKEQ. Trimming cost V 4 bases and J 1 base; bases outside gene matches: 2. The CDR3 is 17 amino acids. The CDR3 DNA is TGTGCCAGCAGCCCGGGACTAGCGGGGGAGAACACCGGGGAGCTGTTTTTT. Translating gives CASSPGLAGENTGELFF.

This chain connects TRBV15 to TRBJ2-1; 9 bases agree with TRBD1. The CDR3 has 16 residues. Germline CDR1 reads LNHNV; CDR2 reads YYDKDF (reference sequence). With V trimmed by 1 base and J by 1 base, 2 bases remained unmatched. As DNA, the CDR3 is TGTGCCACCAGCAGAGGGGACAGGGTTTCCTACAATGAGCAGTTCTTC. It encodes CATSRGDRVSYNEQFF.

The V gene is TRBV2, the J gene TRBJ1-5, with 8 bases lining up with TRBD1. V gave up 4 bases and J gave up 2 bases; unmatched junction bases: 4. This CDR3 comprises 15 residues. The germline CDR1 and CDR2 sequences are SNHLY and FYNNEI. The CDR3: CASSAMTGGNQPQHF. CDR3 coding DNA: TGTGCCAGCAGTGCGATGACAGGGGGCAATCAGCCCCAGCATTTT.

CDR3 in DNA: TGTGCCTGGAGTGGTCAGGATAACTATGGCTACACCTTC. Translating it yields CAWSGQDNYGYTF. The V call is TRBV30, the J call TRBJ1-2, with D unclear. Trimming removed 1 base from V and 1 base from J, with 7 bases in between. The CDR3 has 13 amino acids. Germline-derived CDR1 and CDR2 are GTSNPN and SVGIG (reference sequence). Full variable domain (missing parts from reference TRBV30 and TRBJ1-2): SQTIHQWPATLVQPVGSPLSLECTVEGTSNPNLYWYRQAAGRGLQLLFYSVGIGQISSEVPQNLSASRPQDRQFILSSKKLLLSDSGFYLCAWSGQDNYGYTFGSGTRLTVV.

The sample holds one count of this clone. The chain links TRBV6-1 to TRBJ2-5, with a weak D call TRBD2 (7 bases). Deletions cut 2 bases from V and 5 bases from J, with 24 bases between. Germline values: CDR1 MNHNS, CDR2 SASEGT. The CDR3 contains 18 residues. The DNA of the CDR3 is TGTGCCAGCAGTGAAAGGGGGGGGCGCGGAGGATTCAGGGAGACCCAGTACTTC. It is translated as CASSERGGRGGFRETQYF.

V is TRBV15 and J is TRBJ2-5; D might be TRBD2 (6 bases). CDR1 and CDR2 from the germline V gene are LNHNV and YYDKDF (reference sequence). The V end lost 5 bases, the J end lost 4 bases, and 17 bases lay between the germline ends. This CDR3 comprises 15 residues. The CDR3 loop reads CATSEARTTGETQYF. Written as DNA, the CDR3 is TGTGCCACCAGCGAAGCCCGGACTACAGGAGAGACCCAGTACTTC.

CDR3 region: CASSLAQGAGNTEAFF. DNA for the CDR3: TGCGCCAGCAGCTTAGCGCAGGGCGCGGGAAACACTGAAGCTTTCTTT. This sequence joins TRBV5-1 and TRBJ1-1, with a tentative D call TRBD1 (5 bases). Germline CDR1 is SGHRS and CDR2 is YFSETQ. This CDR3 spans 16 amino acids. The ends were cut back, 2 bases at V and 2 bases at J, with 16 bases in the middle. The complete variable domain, with remaining parts taken from reference TRBV5-1 and TRBJ1-1, reads KAGVTQTPRYLIKTRGQQVTLSCSPISGHRSVSWYQQTPGQGLQFLFEYFSETQRNKGNFPGRFSGRQFSNSRSEMNVSTLELGDSALYLCASSLAQGAGNTEAFFGQGTRLTVV.

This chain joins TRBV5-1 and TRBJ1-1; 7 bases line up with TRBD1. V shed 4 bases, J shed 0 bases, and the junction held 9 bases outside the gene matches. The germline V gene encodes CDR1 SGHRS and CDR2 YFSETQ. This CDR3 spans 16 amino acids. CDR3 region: CASSRDRVGMNTEAFF. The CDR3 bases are TGCGCCAGCAGCCGCGACAGGGTTGGGATGAACACTGAAGCTTTCTTT.

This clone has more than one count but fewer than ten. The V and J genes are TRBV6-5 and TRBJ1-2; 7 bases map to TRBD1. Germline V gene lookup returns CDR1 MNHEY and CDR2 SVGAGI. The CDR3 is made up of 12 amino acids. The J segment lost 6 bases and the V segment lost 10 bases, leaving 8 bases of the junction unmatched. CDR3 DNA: TGTGCCACTCTAACAGGGGTCCATGGCTACACCTTC. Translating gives CATLTGVHGYTF.

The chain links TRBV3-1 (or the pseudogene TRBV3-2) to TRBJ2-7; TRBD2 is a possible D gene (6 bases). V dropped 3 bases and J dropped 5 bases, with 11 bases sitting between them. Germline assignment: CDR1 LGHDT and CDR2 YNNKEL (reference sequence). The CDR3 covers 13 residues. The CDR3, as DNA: TGTGCCAGCAGCCACTCGCGGGGCCACGAGCAGTACTTC. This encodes CASSHSRGHEQYF.

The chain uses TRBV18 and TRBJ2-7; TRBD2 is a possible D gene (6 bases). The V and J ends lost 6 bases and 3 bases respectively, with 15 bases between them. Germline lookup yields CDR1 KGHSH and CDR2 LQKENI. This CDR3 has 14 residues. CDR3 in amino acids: CASSPRAGIYEQYF. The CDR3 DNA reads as TGTGCCAGCTCCCCCAGGGCGGGGATCTACGAGCAGTACTTC.

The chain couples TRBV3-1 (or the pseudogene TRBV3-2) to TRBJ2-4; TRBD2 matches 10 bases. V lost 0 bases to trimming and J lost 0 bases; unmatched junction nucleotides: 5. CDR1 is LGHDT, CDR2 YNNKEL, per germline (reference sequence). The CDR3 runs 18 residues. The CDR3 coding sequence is TGTGCCAGCAGCCAAGAAGCGGGGGGGAGATTAGCCAAAAACATTCAGTACTTC. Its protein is CASSQEAGGRLAKNIQYF.

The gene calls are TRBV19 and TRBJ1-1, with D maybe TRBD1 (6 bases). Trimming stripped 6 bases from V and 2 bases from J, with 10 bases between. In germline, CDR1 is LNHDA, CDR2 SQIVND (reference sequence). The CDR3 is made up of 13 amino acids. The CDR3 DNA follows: TGTGCCAGTAGACAGGGTCGAAACACTGAAGCTTTCTTT. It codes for CASRQGRNTEAFF.

The CDR3 region has the DNA TGTGCCAGCAGCCACAGGGAGGGTAACACCGGGGAGCTGTTTTTT. It specifies CASSHREGNTGELFF. The chain is built from TRBV7-2 and TRBJ2-2; maybe TRBD2 (7 bases). This CDR3 is built from 15 residues. V dropped 5 bases and J dropped 2 bases, with 12 bases sitting between them. Germline V gene data show CDR1 as SGHTA and CDR2 as FQGNSA.

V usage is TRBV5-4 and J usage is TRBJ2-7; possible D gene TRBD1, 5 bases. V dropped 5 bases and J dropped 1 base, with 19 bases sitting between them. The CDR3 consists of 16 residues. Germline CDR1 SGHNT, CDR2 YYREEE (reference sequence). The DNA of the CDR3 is TGTGCCAGCAGTCCCGACGGCAGGGAAAATTCCTACGAGCAGTACTTC. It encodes CASSPDGRENSYEQYF.

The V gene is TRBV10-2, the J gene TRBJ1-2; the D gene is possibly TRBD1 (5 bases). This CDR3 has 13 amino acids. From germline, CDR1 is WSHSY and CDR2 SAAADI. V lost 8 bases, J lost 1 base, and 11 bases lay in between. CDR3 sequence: CASRRGLNYGYTF. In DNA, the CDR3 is TGCGCCAGCCGGCGGGGCCTTAACTATGGCTACACCTTC.

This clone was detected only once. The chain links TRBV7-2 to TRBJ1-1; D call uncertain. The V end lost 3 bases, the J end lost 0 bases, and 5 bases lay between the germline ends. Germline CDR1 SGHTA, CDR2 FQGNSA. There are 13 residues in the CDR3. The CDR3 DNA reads TGTGCCAGCAGCTTTTCCGTGAACACTGAAGCTTTCTTT. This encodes CASSFSVNTEAFF. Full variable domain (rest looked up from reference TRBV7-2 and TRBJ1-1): GAGVSQSPSNKVTEKGKDVELRCDPISGHTALYWYRQSLGQGLEFLIYFQGNSAPDKSGLPSDRFSAERTGGSVSTLTIQRTQQEDSAVYLCASSFSVNTEAFFGQGTRLTVV.

The CDR3 loop reads CASSSLSGGYSYEQYF. The DNA for the CDR3 is TGTGCCAGCAGTTCCCTAAGCGGGGGCTACTCCTACGAGCAGTACTTC. The chain links TRBV28 to TRBJ2-7; 8 bases are shared with TRBD2. Germline-derived CDR1 and CDR2 are MDHEN and SYDVKM. V lost 4 bases to trimming and J lost 0 bases; unmatched junction nucleotides: 8. The CDR3 is 16 residues long.

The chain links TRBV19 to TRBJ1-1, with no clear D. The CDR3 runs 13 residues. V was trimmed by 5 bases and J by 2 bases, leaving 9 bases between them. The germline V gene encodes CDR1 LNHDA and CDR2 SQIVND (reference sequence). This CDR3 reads CASSARVNTEAFF. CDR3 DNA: TGTGCCAGTAGTGCCCGGGTCAACACTGAAGCTTTCTTT.

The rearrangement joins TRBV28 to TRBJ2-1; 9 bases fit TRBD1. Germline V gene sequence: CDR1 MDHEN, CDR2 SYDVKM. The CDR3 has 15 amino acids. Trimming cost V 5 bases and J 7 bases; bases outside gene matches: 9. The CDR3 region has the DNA TGTGCCAGCAGTCGTGCGGGACAGGGACGAAATGAGCAGTTCTTC. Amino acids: CASSRAGQGRNEQFF.

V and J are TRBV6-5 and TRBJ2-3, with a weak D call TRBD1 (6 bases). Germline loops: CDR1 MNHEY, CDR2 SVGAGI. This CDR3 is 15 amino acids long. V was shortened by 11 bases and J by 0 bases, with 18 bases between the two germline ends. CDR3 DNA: TGTGCCGCGGAAGACAGGCGGGCTAGCACAGATACGCAGTATTTT. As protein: CAAEDRRASTDTQYF.

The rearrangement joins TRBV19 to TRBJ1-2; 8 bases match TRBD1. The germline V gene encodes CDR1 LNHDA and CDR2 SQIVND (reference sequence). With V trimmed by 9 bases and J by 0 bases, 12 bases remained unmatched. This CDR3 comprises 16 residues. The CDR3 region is CASSAGTGRSNYGYTF. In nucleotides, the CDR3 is TGTGCCAGCTCTGCCGGGACAGGCCGTTCTAACTATGGCTACACCTTC.

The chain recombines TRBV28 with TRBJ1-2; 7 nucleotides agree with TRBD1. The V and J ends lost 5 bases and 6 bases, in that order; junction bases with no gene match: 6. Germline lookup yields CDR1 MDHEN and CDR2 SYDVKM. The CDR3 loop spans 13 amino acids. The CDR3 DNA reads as TGTGCCAGCAGTGTACAGGGGCCGGATGGCTACACCTTC. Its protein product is CASSVQGPDGYTF.

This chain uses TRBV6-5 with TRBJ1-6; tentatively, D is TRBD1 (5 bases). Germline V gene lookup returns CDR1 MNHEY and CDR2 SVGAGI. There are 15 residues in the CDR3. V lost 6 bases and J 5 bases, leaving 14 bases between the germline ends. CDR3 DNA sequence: TGTGCCAGCAGAAACAGGATTCTGGATAATTCACCCCTCCACTTT. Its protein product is CASRNRILDNSPLHF.